The clone carrying this TCR beta chain has at least ten counts. Trimming shortened V by 5 bases and J by 9 bases, and 17 bases separated the two germline ends. The CDR3 spans 13 residues. Germline V CDR1 and CDR2: SQVTM, ANQGSEA. This sample stems from a study of identical twins. TCRdb re-derived calls from the 5' RACE reads in MiXCR, one entry per CDR3 protein. The table shows about 570,000 distinct CDR3 sequences, with roughly 9.9% occurring only once. These data also formed part of another study, on yellow fever vaccine responses in identical twins.

This TCR was recovered from a woman aged 18-29 years in good health. Material: PBMCs. The chain links TRBV29-1 to TRBJ2-4; possibly TRBD1 for D (5 bases). CDR3 sequence reads: CSVWGLMETIQYF. DNA of the CDR3: TGCAGCGTTTGGGGCCTCATGGAGACCATTCAGTACTTC.